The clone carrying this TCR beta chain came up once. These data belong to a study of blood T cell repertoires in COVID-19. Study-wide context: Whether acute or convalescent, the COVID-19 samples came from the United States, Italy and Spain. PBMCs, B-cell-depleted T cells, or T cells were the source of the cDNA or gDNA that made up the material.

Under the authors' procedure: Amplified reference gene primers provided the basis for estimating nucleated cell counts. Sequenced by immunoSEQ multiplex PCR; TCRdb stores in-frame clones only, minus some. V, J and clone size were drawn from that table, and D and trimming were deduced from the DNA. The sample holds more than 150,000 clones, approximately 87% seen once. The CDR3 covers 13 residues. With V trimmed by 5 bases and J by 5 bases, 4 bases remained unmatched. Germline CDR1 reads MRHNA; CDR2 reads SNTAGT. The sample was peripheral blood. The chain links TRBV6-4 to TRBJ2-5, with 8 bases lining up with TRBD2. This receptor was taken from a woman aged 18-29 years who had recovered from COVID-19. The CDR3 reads CASSRRGGETQYF. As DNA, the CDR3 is TGTGCCAGCAGTCGACGGGGGGGCGAGACCCAGTACTTC.